Listed here are 28 T cell receptor beta chains from one sample, sequenced in a study of T cell responses to AZD1222 COVID-19 vaccine. Libraries were prepared by immunoSEQ multiplex PCR; TCRdb keeps only in-frame clonotypes and omits some of them. Of about 120,000 clones listed, 86% were seen once; the top ten hold roughly 18%. Here the sequenced sample was peripheral blood, taken 28 days after the second AZD1222 dose. The receptors come from an adult who received the AZD1222 COVID-19 vaccine.

This chain joins TRBV18 and TRBJ2-7, with TRBD1 matching over 9 bases. V shed 5 bases and J 2 bases; nucleotides not matched to a gene: 7. The germline V gene encodes CDR1 KGHSH and CDR2 LQKENI. There are 15 residues in the CDR3. Written as DNA, the CDR3 is TGTGCCAGCTCAACCCGGACAGGGGTCCCCTACGAGCAGTACTTC. It yields the protein CASSTRTGVPYEQYF.

The V and J genes are TRBV3-1 (or the pseudogene TRBV3-2) and TRBJ2-5, with D uncertain. Germline-derived CDR1 and CDR2 are LGHDT and YNNKEL (reference sequence). CDR3 length: 12 residues. Trimming shortened V by 3 bases and J by 8 bases, and 10 bases separated the two germline ends. CDR3: CASSHLTGTQYF. Here the CDR3 DNA reads TGTGCCAGCAGCCACCTGACTGGTACCCAGTACTTC.

This sequence joins TRBV12-5 and TRBJ1-1, with 8 bases fitting TRBD1. J gave up 1 base and V 3 bases, and 10 bases lay outside the gene matches. Per the germline V gene, CDR1 is LGHNT and CDR2 is FRNRAP. This CDR3 has 17 residues. Here the CDR3 DNA reads TGTGCTAGTGGTTTCTCGGCAGGGGGCCATCCGAACACTGAAGCTTTCTTT. It codes for CASGFSAGGHPNTEAFF. Full variable domain (missing parts from reference TRBV12-5 and TRBJ1-1): DARVTQTPRHKVTEMGQEVTMRCQPILGHNTVFWYRQTMMQGLELLAYFRNRAPLDDSGMPKDRFSAEMPDATLATLKIQPSEPRDSAVYFCASGFSAGGHPNTEAFFGQGTRLTVV.

V and J are TRBV5-1 and TRBJ2-2; unclear D gene. Germline CDR1 SGHRS, CDR2 YFSETQ. There are 15 residues in the CDR3. The V end was cut by 0 bases, the J end by 4 bases, with 10 bases between. The CDR3 reads CASSLVSRPTGELFF. The CDR3, as DNA: TGCGCCAGCAGCTTGGTCTCGCGGCCCACCGGGGAGCTGTTTTTT.

This chain connects TRBV7-9 to TRBJ2-3; D uncertain. From germline, CDR1 is SEHNR and CDR2 FQNEAQ (reference sequence). Trimming removed 2 bases from V and 6 bases from J, with 9 bases in between. This CDR3 spans 13 amino acids. The CDR3 sequence is CASSLLVSDTQYF. CDR3 bases: TGTGCCAGCAGCTTATTGGTTTCGGATACGCAGTATTTT.

This chain joins TRBV27 and TRBJ1-5, with a possible D match to TRBD1 (6 bases). Germline CDR1 MNHEY, CDR2 SMNVEV (reference sequence). The V and J ends lost 5 bases and 3 bases respectively, with 14 bases between them. This CDR3 comprises 15 residues. As DNA, the CDR3 is TGTGCCAGCAGTCACAGGGAAGGGTACAATCAGCCCCAGCATTTT. Amino acid sequence: CASSHREGYNQPQHF.

This clone appeared a few times. The V and J genes are TRBV3-1 (or the pseudogene TRBV3-2) and TRBJ1-4; D unresolved. The CDR3 runs to 16 residues. Trimming removed 1 base from V and 3 bases from J, with 12 bases in between. From germline, CDR1 is LGHDT and CDR2 YNNKEL (reference sequence). CDR3 in amino acids: CASSQVQGDANEKLFF. In DNA, the CDR3 is TGTGCCAGCAGCCAAGTCCAAGGTGACGCTAATGAAAAACTGTTTTTT.

The chain employs TRBV5-4 and TRBJ2-7, with a possible D match to TRBD1 (5 bases). The germline CDR1 and CDR2 sequences are SGHNT and YYREEE (reference sequence). V lost 4 bases and J 4 bases, leaving 9 bases between the germline ends. The CDR3 has 12 amino acids. This CDR3 is CASSPDSYEQYF. CDR3 nucleotides: TGTGCCAGCAGCCCTGACAGTTACGAGCAGTACTTC.

This chain links TRBV18 with TRBJ2-6, with D hard to call. CDR3 size: 15 residues. V was clipped by 2 bases and J by 0 bases, with 5 bases between them. Germline V gene sequence: CDR1 KGHSH, CDR2 LQKENI. CDR3 coding DNA: TGTGCCAGCTCACCATCCAACTCTGGGGCCAACGTCCTGACTTTC. Amino acids: CASSPSNSGANVLTF.

This chain joins TRBV9 and TRBJ1-1; tentative D call: TRBD1 (5 bases). CDR1 and CDR2 (germline): SGDLS, YYNGEE. Trimming removed 0 bases from V and 0 bases from J, with 18 bases in between. This CDR3 spans 18 amino acids. CDR3 nucleotide sequence: TGTGCCAGCAGCGTAGGACAGTCCCCCACTCTGATGAACACTGAAGCTTTCTTT. Protein: CASSVGQSPTLMNTEAFF.

This clone was seen only a few times. The V and J genes are TRBV15 and TRBJ1-2; D ambiguous. The CDR3 totals 13 residues. Germline CDR1 LNHNV, CDR2 YYDKDF (reference sequence). With 6 bases removed from V and 8 bases from J, the gap between germline ends came to 16 bases. CDR3 sequence: CATSQITREGYTF. DNA of the CDR3: TGTGCCACCAGTCAAATAACAAGGGAAGGCTACACCTTC.

The chain recombines TRBV28 with TRBJ2-1; 11 positions agree with TRBD2. The CDR3 extends over 17 amino acids. Germline assignment: CDR1 MDHEN and CDR2 SYDVKM. V gave up 4 bases and J gave up 1 base; unmatched junction bases: 6. The CDR3 loop is CASSSVSGRGSYNEQFF. The CDR3 DNA is TGTGCCAGCAGTTCTGTTAGCGGGAGGGGGTCCTACAATGAGCAGTTCTTC. The entire variable domain, with the rest obtained from reference TRBV28 and TRBJ2-1, is as follows: DVKVTQSSRYLVKRTGEKVFLECVQDMDHENMFWYRQDPGLGLRLIYFSYDVKMKEKGDIPEGYSVSREKKERFSLILESASTNQTSMYLCASSSVSGRGSYNEQFFGPGTRLTVL.

This rearrangement joins TRBV4-1 to TRBJ1-3; D is undetermined. This CDR3 region has 17 residues. Germline values: CDR1 MGHRA, CDR2 YSYEKL. Trimming took 0 bases from V and 4 from J, leaving 16 bases between them. The CDR3 DNA reads as TGCGCCAGCAGCCAAGACCGGGTCCTCACCTTCGGAAACACCATATATTTT. It yields the protein CASSQDRVLTFGNTIYF.

This chain uses TRBV27 with TRBJ2-1; the D gene is possibly TRBD2 (6 bases). CDR1 is MNHEY, CDR2 SMNVEV, per germline (reference sequence). V lost 1 base and J lost 4, with 17 bases in between. The CDR3 sequence is 17 residues long. The CDR3, as DNA: TGTGCCAGCAGTTTATTTCGGGGGACGCAGGAGTACAATGAGCAGTTCTTC. It is translated as CASSLFRGTQEYNEQFF.

The chain is built from TRBV19 and TRBJ1-3; TRBD1 aligns across 7 bases. The length of the CDR3 is 16 residues. In germline, CDR1 is LNHDA, CDR2 SQIVND (reference sequence). V lost 5 bases to trimming and J lost 6 bases; unmatched junction nucleotides: 13. The CDR3 sequence: CASSPMGQRDENTIYF. DNA for the CDR3: TGTGCCAGTAGTCCGATGGGACAGAGGGACGAAAACACCATATATTTT.

The CDR3 DNA is TGTGCCAGCAGCGCGTGGACTAGCGGGGGCACAGATACGCAGTATTTT. This gives the protein CASSAWTSGGTDTQYF. This chain uses TRBV7-7 with TRBJ2-3, with 12 bases fitting TRBD2. The J segment lost 1 base and the V segment lost 5 bases, leaving 4 bases of the junction unmatched. CDR1 SSHAT and CDR2 FNYEAQ come from the germline V gene (reference sequence). The CDR3 runs to 16 residues.

This clone was recorded a few times. CDR3 protein: CASSSSPLAGGQETQYF. CDR3 nucleotide sequence: TGTGCCAGCAGCTCGAGTCCGCTAGCGGGAGGCCAAGAGACCCAGTACTTC. The gene calls are TRBV5-4 and TRBJ2-5; 11 bases match TRBD2. CDR3 length: 17 amino acids. V was clipped by 3 bases and J by 1 base; unmatched bases: 8. The germline gives CDR1 SGHNT, CDR2 YYREEE (reference sequence).

Note on this clone: One junction end does not reproduce the germline sequence, and a read error may be involved. Other DNA sequences in this sample translate to the same CDR3. The V gene is TRBV6-5, the J gene TRBJ2-1; D might be TRBD2 (5 bases). The germline CDR1 and CDR2 sequences are MNHEY and SVGAGI. The CDR3 extends over 12 amino acids. Here the CDR3 reads CASSKADHEQFF. Written as DNA, the CDR3 is TGCGCCAGCTCCAAAGCGGACCATGAGCAGTTCTTC.

J is TRBJ1-4 and V is TRBV30; a weak D match, TRBD1 (5 bases). V was shortened by 3 bases and J by 7 bases, with 9 bases between the two germline ends. The germline V gene has CDR1 GTSNPN and CDR2 SVGIG (reference sequence). The CDR3 has 12 residues. The CDR3 DNA reads as TGTGCCTGGAGCCCCGGGACTGAAAAACTGTTTTTT. This gives the protein CAWSPGTEKLFF.

V gene TRBV6-5 combines with J gene TRBJ1-2; weak D call: TRBD1 (6 bases). Trimming took 6 bases from V and 5 from J, leaving 13 bases between them. Looked up from germline, CDR1 is MNHEY and CDR2 is SVGAGI. The CDR3 length is 13 residues. CDR3 nucleotides: TGTGCCAGCAGCTACAGGGACCGTTATGGCTACACCTTC. Translated: CASSYRDRYGYTF.

The chain employs TRBV4-1 and TRBJ2-2, with D perhaps matching TRBD2 (6 bases). Trimming shortened V by 3 bases and J by 1 base, and 12 bases separated the two germline ends. Germline-derived CDR1 and CDR2 are MGHRA and YSYEKL. The CDR3 spans 16 residues. The CDR3 DNA reads TGCGCCAGCAGCCACCGGGGGATTAGGAACACCGGGGAGCTGTTTTTT. Translation gives CASSHRGIRNTGELFF.

The rearrangement uses TRBV5-1 and TRBJ1-1, with D unclear. Germline loops: CDR1 SGHRS, CDR2 YFSETQ. With 4 bases removed from V and 0 bases from J, the gap between germline ends came to 19 bases. The CDR3 is 17 amino acids. The CDR3 spells CASSLGNFLAMNTEAFF. The CDR3 region has the DNA TGCGCCAGCAGCCTTGGGAATTTTTTAGCAATGAACACTGAAGCTTTCTTT.

This sequence joins TRBV12-3 or TRBV12-4 and TRBJ1-1, with TRBD1 identical over 7 bases. Unmatched junction bases numbered 0, after V lost 2 bases and J lost 3 bases. This CDR3 contains 13 residues. The CDR3 spells CASSLTGDTEAFF. CDR3 coding DNA: TGTGCCAGCAGTTTAACAGGGGACACTGAAGCTTTCTTT.

This clone is a singleton in its sample. The chain recombines TRBV18 with TRBJ2-2; 9 bases are a match to TRBD1. J gave up 4 bases and V 5 bases, and 8 bases lay outside the gene matches. The CDR3 extends over 16 amino acids. Germline values: CDR1 KGHSH, CDR2 LQKENI. The CDR3 here is CASSAGTGFGTGELFF. CDR3 DNA sequence: TGTGCCAGCTCAGCCGGGACAGGGTTCGGCACCGGGGAGCTGTTTTTT.

The genes are TRBV27 and TRBJ2-2; a weak D match, TRBD1 (6 bases). CDR3 length equals 15 residues. V was clipped by 4 bases and J by 5 bases, with 14 bases between them. The germline CDR1 and CDR2 sequences are MNHEY and SMNVEV (reference sequence). The CDR3 region is CASSSFRGVTGELFF. The CDR3 DNA is TGTGCCAGCAGTTCTTTCAGGGGTGTAACCGGGGAGCTGTTTTTT.

This clone is labeled as medium-sized. The genes are TRBV9 and TRBJ1-1; perhaps TRBD1 as D (6 bases). The CDR3 is 15 amino acids. Germline lookup yields CDR1 SGDLS and CDR2 YYNGEE. Deletions cut 3 bases from V and 1 base from J, with 13 bases between. For the CDR3, the DNA is TGTGCCAGCAGCGAGGGGACGGGGGCGAACACTGAAGCTTTCTTT. Protein: CASSEGTGANTEAFF.

This clone has a single count. This rearrangement joins TRBV24-1 to TRBJ1-2; D unclear. The V end lost 10 bases, the J end lost 3 bases, and 11 bases lay between the germline ends. This CDR3 is built from 12 residues. The germline V gene encodes CDR1 KGHDR and CDR2 SFDVKD. CDR3 loop: CATAGVDYGYTF. The CDR3 region has the DNA TGTGCCACAGCAGGAGTTGACTATGGCTACACCTTC.

The gene calls are TRBV18 and TRBJ2-3; 13 nucleotides match TRBD2. The CDR3 is 16 residues long. V was pared by 6 bases and J by 2 bases, with 5 bases of the junction left unmatched. Germline V CDR1 and CDR2: KGHSH, LQKENI. The CDR3 reads CASSPGLAGITDTQYF. Here the CDR3 DNA reads TGTGCCAGCTCGCCGGGACTAGCGGGAATCACAGATACGCAGTATTTT.